Below, one T cell receptor (beta chain) is given with its context. From germline, CDR1 is SGHRS and CDR2 YFSETQ. The CDR3 spans 17 residues. V shed 0 bases and J 5 bases; nucleotides not matched to a gene: 11. This entry is derived from a study of blood T cell repertoires in COVID-19. On the study more broadly: Some COVID-19 samples were acute and others convalescent; all came from the United States, Italy and Spain.

Authors' processing steps: Scientists estimated how many nucleated cells there were by amplifying reference gene primers. Clones were sequenced by immunoSEQ multiplex PCR, and TCRdb holds only the in-frame ones, with some missing. The DNA was the basis for D and trimming; V, J and clone size are from that table. The profile shows 240,000 or so clones, roughly four fifths of them singletons. Specimen: peripheral blood. This chain links TRBV5-1 with TRBJ2-7, with TRBD1 matching 10 bases. The receptor's source is a woman between 18 and 29 years old with acute or convalescent COVID-19. In DNA, the CDR3 is TGCGCCAGCAGCTTGGCTACCGGGACAGGGGTACACAACGAGCAGTACTTC. This encodes CASSLATGTGVHNEQYF.